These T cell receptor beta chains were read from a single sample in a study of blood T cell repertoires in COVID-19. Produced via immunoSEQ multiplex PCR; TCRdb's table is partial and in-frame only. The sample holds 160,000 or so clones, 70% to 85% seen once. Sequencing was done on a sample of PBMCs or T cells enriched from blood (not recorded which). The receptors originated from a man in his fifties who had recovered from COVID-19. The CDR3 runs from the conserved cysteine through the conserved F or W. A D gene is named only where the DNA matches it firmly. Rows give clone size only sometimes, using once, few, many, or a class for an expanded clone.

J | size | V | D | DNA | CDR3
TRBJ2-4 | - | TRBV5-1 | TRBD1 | TGCGCCAGCAGCAGATCCGGGACAGGGGAAAACATTCAGTACTTC | CASSRSGTGENIQYF
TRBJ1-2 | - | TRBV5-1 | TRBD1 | TGCGCCAGCAGCTCAACGCCGAACAGGGGGCGCGACTATGGCTACACCTTC | CASSSTPNRGRDYGYTF
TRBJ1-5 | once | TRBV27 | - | TGTGCCAGCAGTCTCCAGGGGAGCAATCAGCCCCAGCATTTT | CASSLQGSNQPQHF
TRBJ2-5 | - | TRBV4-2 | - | TGTGCCAGCAGCCCACAAGGGAAAAGACTAGAGGAGACCCAGTACTTC | CASSPQGKRLEETQYF
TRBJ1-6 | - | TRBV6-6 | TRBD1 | TGTGCCAGCAGAACCGGGACAGAAAATTCACCCCTCCACTTT | CASRTGTENSPLHF
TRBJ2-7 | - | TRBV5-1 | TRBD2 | TGCGCCAGCAGCTTCGCTAGCGGGTCCTCCTACGAGCAGTACTTC | CASSFASGSSYEQYF
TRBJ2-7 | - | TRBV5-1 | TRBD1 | TGCGCCAGCCTGGTATTGGACAGGGCGAAATACGAGCAGTACTTC | CASLVLDRAKYEQYF
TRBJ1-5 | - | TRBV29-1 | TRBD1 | TGCAGCGTTGGACAGGGAGTGAATCAGCCCCAGCATTTT | CSVGQGVNQPQHF
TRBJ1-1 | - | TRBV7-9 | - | TGTGCCAGCAGCCTCGAGCTTTCGGCTTTCTTT | CASSLELSAFF
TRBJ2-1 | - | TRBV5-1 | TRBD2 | TGCGCCAGCAGAGCGGGACTAGCGGACAATGAGCAGTTCTTC | CASRAGLADNEQFF
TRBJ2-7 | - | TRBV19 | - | TGTGCCAGTAGTATAGCAGGCAAAAACGAGCAGTACTTC | CASSIAGKNEQYF
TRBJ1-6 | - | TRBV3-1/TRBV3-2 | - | TGTGCCAGCAGCCGGACGGGGGGATCATGGGGTTCACCCCTCCACTTT | CASSRTGGSWGSPLHF
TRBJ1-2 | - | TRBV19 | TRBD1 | TGTGCCTGCCATCAGGGGGCGGGGTATGGCTACACCTTC | CACHQGAGYGYTF
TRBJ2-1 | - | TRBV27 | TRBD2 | TGTGCCAGCAGTCCCGGGGGGGCGTCCTACAATGAGCAGTTCTTC | CASSPGGASYNEQFF
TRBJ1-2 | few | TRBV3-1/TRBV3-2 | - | TGTGCCAGCAGCCTTCCACTCAACTATGGCTACACCTTC | CASSLPLNYGYTF
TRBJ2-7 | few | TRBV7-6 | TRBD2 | TGTGCCAGCAGCGGCACTCCGGGACTAGCGAGCGAGCAGTACTTC | CASSGTPGLASEQYF
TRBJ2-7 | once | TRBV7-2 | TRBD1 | TGTGCCAGCAGCTTAAAGGCGGGACAGGGGCTTGTGCAGTACTTC | CASSLKAGQGLVQYF
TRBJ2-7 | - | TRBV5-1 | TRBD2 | TGCGCCAGCAGCCCGAGCTTAAATAGCGGGGGACGCTACGAGCAGTACTTC | CASSPSLNSGGRYEQYF
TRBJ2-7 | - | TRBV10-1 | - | TGCGCCAGCAGTGAAAGGTTGGGGCCGGGCTACGAGCAGTACTTC | CASSERLGPGYEQYF
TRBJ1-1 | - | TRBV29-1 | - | TGCAGCGTTGAAGTACAGGGTGGGACTGAAGCTTTCTTT | CSVEVQGGTEAFF
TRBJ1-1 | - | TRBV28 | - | TGTGCCAGCAGTTCCGACCGACTTAAGACTGTTGCGGCTTTCTTT | CASSSDRLKTVAAFF
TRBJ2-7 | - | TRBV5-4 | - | TGTGCCAGCAGCTTGGACAGGGATGGGTCCTACGAGCAGTACTTC | CASSLDRDGSYEQYF
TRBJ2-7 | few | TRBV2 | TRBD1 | TGTGCCAGCAGTAAACCTAAGGGGGCCCTCTCCTACGAGCAGTACTTC | CASSKPKGALSYEQYF
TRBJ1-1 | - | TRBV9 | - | TGTGCCAGCAGCGTAGTTGGATCGGGGATTTCCCACACTGAAGCTTTCTTT | CASSVVGSGISHTEAFF
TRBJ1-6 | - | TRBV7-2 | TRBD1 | TGTGCCAGCAGCTTAGTACCGGGACAGAATTCACCCCTCCACTTT | CASSLVPGQNSPLHF
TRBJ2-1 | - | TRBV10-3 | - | TGTGCCATCAAGGAGATTAACAATGAGCAGTTCTTC | CAIKEINNEQFF
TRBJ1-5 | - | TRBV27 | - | TGTGCCAGCGCGCCAAGCTCGCACGGGCCCCAGCATTTT | CASAPSSHGPQHF
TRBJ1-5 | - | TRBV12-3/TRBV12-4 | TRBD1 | TGTGCCAGCAGTCCAGGGGGGCGGCAGCCCCAGCATTTT | CASSPGGRQPQHF
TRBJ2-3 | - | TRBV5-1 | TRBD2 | TGCGCCAGCAGCTTGCCCAGCGGGGGGAGCACAGATACGCAGTATTTT | CASSLPSGGSTDTQYF
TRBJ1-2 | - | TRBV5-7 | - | TGTGCCAGCAGCTTGGCCGCAGGGCGGCACTATGGCTACACCTTC | CASSLAAGRHYGYTF
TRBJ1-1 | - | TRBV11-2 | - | TGTGCCAGCAGCCCCGGGACATTCAACACTGAAGCTTTCTTT | CASSPGTFNTEAFF
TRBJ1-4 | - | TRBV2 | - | TGTGCCAGCAGGAACAGGGTGGGGGATGAAAAACTGTTTTTT | CASRNRVGDEKLFF
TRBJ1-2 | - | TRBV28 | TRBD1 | TGTGCCAGCAGACTCGGGACAGGGGGCGCGAACTATGGCTACACCTTC | CASRLGTGGANYGYTF
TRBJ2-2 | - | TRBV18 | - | TGTGCCAGCTCACCAGCGTCGAACACCGGGGAGCTGTTTTTT | CASSPASNTGELFF
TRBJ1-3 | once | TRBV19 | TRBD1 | TGTGCCAGTAGTATCCTACAGGGGCAGTCTGGAAACACCATATATTTT | CASSILQGQSGNTIYF
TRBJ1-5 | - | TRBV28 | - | TGTGCCAGCAGTTTATTGCGGGGCCAAGCCCAGCATTTT | CASSLLRGQAQHF